The T cell receptor beta chain under discussion was sequenced for a study of cytomegalovirus exposure and HLA in healthy donors. Study results and caveats: Some V segments, including TRBV6-2 and TRBV6-3, were excluded as indistinguishable. A previous analysis found most TCR beta V segments productive roughly 87% or roughly 30% of the time. Follow-up analysis found HLA locus-dependent TCR association rates, highest for DRB1 and lowest for HLA-C.

Trimming at V came to 2 bases and at J to 5 bases, leaving 8 bases not matched to a gene. Germline V gives CDR1 MNHEY, CDR2 SVGAGI. CDR3 length equals 16 residues. The PCR had 60 Vbeta and 13 Jbeta primers. The method was immunoSEQ multiplex PCR; TCRdb's version includes in-frame clones alone and lacks a portion of them. The sample holds roughly 120,000 clones, around 84% seen once. Remarks on this clone: The antigen is not known.

The TCR comes from a woman younger than 45 in good health and CMV-seronegative. Sequenced input: PBMCs. This chain joins TRBV6-5 and TRBJ1-4; 7 positions agree with TRBD1. The CDR3 sequence is CASSYTPGQSNEKLFF. As DNA, the CDR3 is TGTGCCAGCAGTTACACTCCGGGACAGTCCAATGAAAAACTGTTTTTT.